The 5 T cell receptor beta chains below all came from one sample that was sequenced in a study of shared clonotypes between healthy human individuals. Positive CCR7 selection of CD45RO-negative cells yielded the naive CD8 cells, and terminally differentiated effector memory CD45RA+ cells were excluded. Assay used: immunoSEQ multiplex PCR; TCRdb lists only in-frame clones, some missing. This table has about 2 million clones, roughly 94% appearing once. Sequenced: naive CD8+ T cells sorted from blood. The receptors shown here come from a man in his late teens or twenties in good health.

The chain combines TRBV5-8 with TRBJ1-4, with D unresolved. This CDR3 has 13 amino acids. Germline lookup yields CDR1 SGHTS and CDR2 YDEGEE. The V and J ends lost 0 bases and 8 bases respectively, with 8 bases between them. The CDR3 loop is CASSLAGGEKLFF. Written as DNA, the CDR3 is TGTGCCAGCAGCTTGGCCGGCGGGGAAAAACTGTTTTTT.

CDR3 DNA sequence: TGTGCCAGCACCCTCGGGGTTGGTGGTGACACTGAAGCTTTCTTT. Protein: CASTLGVGGDTEAFF. The J gene is TRBJ1-1, the V gene TRBV27; D not certain. CDR3 length equals 15 residues. The V end was cut by 7 bases, the J end by 3 bases, with 18 bases between. Germline CDR1 reads MNHEY; CDR2 reads SMNVEV (reference sequence).

With respect to this clone: Additional DNA sequences in this sample encode the identical CDR3. The rearrangement links TRBV6-5 to TRBJ1-1; D is uncertain. Germline CDR1 is MNHEY and CDR2 is SVGAGI. Trimming stripped 0 bases from V and 3 bases from J, with 14 bases between. CDR3 length: 16 amino acids. The CDR3 bases are TGTGCCAGCAGTTACTCCCTAACGGGCAGGTACACTGAAGCTTTCTTT. It yields the protein CASSYSLTGRYTEAFF.

This clone was detected once. This chain links TRBV18 with TRBJ2-7; 7 nucleotides match TRBD2. V gave up 1 base and J gave up 3 bases; unmatched junction bases: 6. Germline values: CDR1 KGHSH, CDR2 LQKENI. This CDR3 has 15 residues. CDR3 sequence (DNA): TGTGCCAGCTCACCACTGCGGGAGCCCGTCTACGAGCAGTACTTC. It yields the protein CASSPLREPVYEQYF.

This chain joins TRBV7-6 and TRBJ2-2, with 8 bases identical to TRBD2. Germline V lookup: CDR1 SGHVS, CDR2 FNYEAQ. Losses at the gene ends were 2 bases for V and 6 bases for J; bases not matched to a gene: 2. The CDR3 is 14 amino acids. CDR3 region: CASSLLRGAGELFF. CDR3 nucleotides: TGTGCCAGCAGCTTATTGCGGGGGGCCGGGGAGCTGTTTTTT.